This entry features one TCR beta chain sequence. The data derive from a study of control samples from healthy donors and cancer patients. The repertoire was sequenced with immunoSEQ multiplex PCR; TCRdb's copy has only in-frame clones and lacks some. The sample carries about 85,000 clones, less than 95% recorded once. The source is a woman under 30 in good health. The material sequenced was blood.

The CDR3 DNA reads as TGTGCCAGCAGATCAGACGGACACAATGAGCAGTTCTTC. Translation gives CASRSDGHNEQFF. The V gene is TRBV12-3 or TRBV12-4, the J gene TRBJ2-1; D not certain. This CDR3 is built from 13 residues. With 6 bases removed from V and 5 bases from J, the gap between germline ends came to 11 bases.